What follows are 21 T cell receptor beta chains derived from one specimen sequenced in a study of T cell changes during pregnancy in multiple sclerosis. The protocol was immunoSEQ multiplex PCR, while the TCRdb copy is restricted to in-frame clones and leaves out a portion. Of about 40,000 clones in the sample, over 80% were seen once. The sample in question was peripheral blood, obtained in the first trimester of pregnancy. The receptor set was obtained from a female donor in good health, enrolled as a control in a pregnancy study.

The chain employs TRBV30 and TRBJ1-5; 7 bases fit TRBD1. CDR1 GTSNPN and CDR2 SVGIG come from the germline V gene (reference sequence). This CDR3 has 13 amino acids. Trimming at V came to 0 bases and at J to 9 bases, leaving 5 bases not matched to a gene. CDR3 residues: CAWSVRGRRPQHF. CDR3 DNA sequence: TGTGCCTGGAGTGTAAGGGGGCGCCGGCCCCAGCATTTT.

V and J are TRBV5-1 and TRBJ2-7; 10 bases map to TRBD1. The CDR3 is 14 residues long. Germline CDR1 is SGHRS and CDR2 is YFSETQ. Unmatched junction bases numbered 8, after V lost 7 bases and J lost 4 bases. CDR3 sequence (DNA): TGCGCCAGCGCAACGACAGGGGGCGCATACGAGCAGTACTTC. As protein: CASATTGGAYEQYF. The whole variable domain, remainder taken from reference TRBV5-1 and TRBJ2-7, is KAGVTQTPRYLIKTRGQQVTLSCSPISGHRSVSWYQQTPGQGLQFLFEYFSETQRNKGNFPGRFSGRQFSNSRSEMNVSTLELGDSALYLCASATTGGAYEQYFGPGTRLTVT.

The chain has TRBV4-1 and TRBJ2-7; 15 bases are a match to TRBD2. The V gene end was trimmed by 4 bases and the J gene end by 0 bases; junction bases not matched to a gene: 7. The germline CDR1 and CDR2 sequences are MGHRA and YSYEKL. There are 18 residues in the CDR3. CDR3 DNA: TGCGCCAGCAGCCCTGGGACTAGCGGGGGGCAAACCTCCTACGAGCAGTACTTC. Translation: CASSPGTSGGQTSYEQYF.

V usage is TRBV30 and J usage is TRBJ2-7, with TRBD1 matching 10 bases. CDR1 GTSNPN and CDR2 SVGIG come from the germline V gene (reference sequence). The CDR3 extends over 15 amino acids. V lost 1 base to trimming and J lost 4 bases; unmatched junction nucleotides: 7. CDR3 protein: CAWSGGTGVYYEQYF. CDR3 nucleotides: TGTGCCTGGAGTGGCGGGACAGGGGTTTATTACGAGCAGTACTTC.

There are a few counts of this clone. This chain joins TRBV5-6 and TRBJ2-1; 13 nucleotides match TRBD2. The trim removed 0 bases at V and 6 bases at J, leaving 0 bases unmatched. The CDR3 contains 15 residues. Germline loops: CDR1 SGHDT, CDR2 YYEEEE. The CDR3 bases are TGTGCCAGCAGCTTGGGACTAGCGGGAGGCAATGAGCAGTTCTTC. Its protein is CASSLGLAGGNEQFF.

The chain carries TRBV6-6 and TRBJ1-6; D ambiguous. V lost 0 bases, J lost 8 bases, and 11 bases lay in between. The CDR3 extends over 15 amino acids. Germline CDR1 MNHNY, CDR2 SVGAGI (reference sequence). CDR3 coding DNA: TGTGCCAGCAGTTACTCCGGCCAGGCCGATTCACCCCTCCACTTT. Its protein product is CASSYSGQADSPLHF.

J is TRBJ1-4 and V is TRBV6-1; D gene unclear. The CDR3 contains 14 residues. Trimming shortened V by 7 bases and J by 2 bases, and 11 bases separated the two germline ends. Per the germline V gene, CDR1 is MNHNS and CDR2 is SASEGT. Here the CDR3 reads CASKWAGTNEKLFF. CDR3 sequence (DNA): TGTGCCAGCAAATGGGCTGGGACTAATGAAAAACTGTTTTTT.

This clone was seen a single time. This rearrangement joins TRBV28 to TRBJ1-2; 10 bases line up with TRBD1. The CDR3 loop spans 15 amino acids. The V segment lost 6 bases and the J segment 4 bases; nucleotides outside the gene matches: 8. The germline CDR1 and CDR2 sequences are MDHEN and SYDVKM. The DNA for the CDR3 is TGTGCCAGCAGGCTGACAGGGGGCGGAGGCTATGGCTACACCTTC. Protein product: CASRLTGGGGYGYTF.

This clone counts as large (0.1 to 1%). The chain recombines TRBV27 with TRBJ1-6; a possible D gene is TRBD1 (6 bases). Germline V gene sequence: CDR1 MNHEY, CDR2 SMNVEV (reference sequence). The CDR3 contains 12 residues. V was clipped by 5 bases and J by 9 bases, with 8 bases between them. For the CDR3, the DNA is TGTGCCAGCAGTCAGGGGACTTCACCCCTCCACTTT. This sequence encodes CASSQGTSPLHF.

The chain carries TRBV19 and TRBJ2-1; 12 bases line up with TRBD2. V shed 8 bases and J 16 bases; nucleotides not matched to a gene: 6. Per germline, CDR1 LNHDA and CDR2 SQIVND (reference sequence). This CDR3 comprises 11 residues. CDR3 in amino acids: CASWTSGAYFF. The CDR3 bases are TGTGCCAGTTGGACTAGCGGGGCTTATTTCTTC.

The CDR3 here is CASSLDLGAGNEQFF. CDR3 DNA: TGCGCCAGCAGCTTGGATCTGGGGGCTGGCAATGAGCAGTTCTTC. The chain has TRBV5-1 and TRBJ2-1; TRBD1 is a possible D gene (6 bases). CDR1 SGHRS and CDR2 YFSETQ come from the germline V gene. The CDR3 covers 15 residues. Between the trimmed V and J ends, which lost 0 bases and 6 bases, there was a span of 13 bases. Together with reference TRBV5-1 and TRBJ2-1, the CDR3 gives the full variable domain: KAGVTQTPRYLIKTRGQQVTLSCSPISGHRSVSWYQQTPGQGLQFLFEYFSETQRNKGNFPGRFSGRQFSNSRSEMNVSTLELGDSALYLCASSLDLGAGNEQFFGPGTRLTVL.

The rearrangement joins TRBV4-1 to TRBJ2-1; 16 bases fit TRBD2. This CDR3 has 19 residues. CDR1 and CDR2 from the germline V gene are MGHRA and YSYEKL. Unmatched junction bases numbered 6, after V lost 3 bases and J lost 1 base. The CDR3 loop is CASSQLGLAGGKSYNEQFF. The CDR3 nucleotides read TGCGCCAGCAGCCAGTTGGGACTAGCGGGGGGGAAGTCCTACAATGAGCAGTTCTTC.

The rearrangement uses TRBV28 and TRBJ2-7, with a tentative D call TRBD1 (5 bases). The CDR3 covers 16 residues. The V and J ends lost 6 bases and 2 bases respectively, with 20 bases between them. In germline, CDR1 is MDHEN, CDR2 SYDVKM. The chain's CDR3 is CASRGQAGLYTYEQYF. CDR3 DNA: TGTGCCAGCAGGGGGCAGGCAGGGCTTTACACCTACGAGCAGTACTTC.

Only one count was recorded for this clone. The genes are TRBV9 and TRBJ2-1; 8 bases agree with TRBD2. Unmatched junction bases numbered 13, after V lost 2 bases and J lost 9 bases. CDR1 is SGDLS, CDR2 YYNGEE, per germline. The CDR3 length is 16 residues. This chain's CDR3 is CASSVTLAGQAGEQFF. As DNA, the CDR3 is TGTGCCAGCAGCGTCACTCTAGCGGGCCAAGCGGGTGAGCAGTTCTTC.

This chain links TRBV7-2 with TRBJ1-1; tentatively, D is TRBD1 (5 bases). V was cut by 3 bases and J by 9 bases, with 11 bases left in between. The CDR3 is 12 residues long. CDR1 and CDR2 (germline): SGHTA, FQGNSA. In nucleotides, the CDR3 is TGTGCCAGCAGCTTGGGGCCCCGCCAAGCTTTCTTT. This encodes CASSLGPRQAFF.

The genes are TRBV14 and TRBJ2-7, with a possible D match to TRBD2 (6 bases). Germline V gene sequence: CDR1 SGHDN, CDR2 FVKESK. The CDR3 is 14 amino acids. The CDR3 loop is CAFLNGDSSYEQYF. The DNA for the CDR3 is TGTGCATTTCTCAATGGGGACTCTTCCTACGAGCAGTACTTC.

This clone is judged medium-sized. The chain uses TRBV27 and TRBJ2-7; a possible D gene is TRBD1 (7 bases). Germline CDR1 and CDR2: MNHEY and SMNVEV (reference sequence). The V end was cut by 8 bases, the J end by 4 bases, with 21 bases between. This CDR3 spans 15 amino acids. The CDR3 DNA reads as TGTGCCAGCCACAAGGTCAGGGGGGATAGGTACGAGCAGTACTTC. Its protein product is CASHKVRGDRYEQYF.

The rearrangement uses TRBV28 and TRBJ2-7, with D possibly being TRBD2 (6 bases). Germline V gene lookup returns CDR1 MDHEN and CDR2 SYDVKM. Trimming took 6 bases from V and 7 from J, leaving 22 bases between them. The CDR3 spans 15 residues. The CDR3 here is CASSAGLSPMGEQYF. In nucleotides, the CDR3 is TGTGCCAGCAGCGCTGGACTAAGCCCCATGGGAGAGCAGTACTTC.

The chain combines TRBV5-6 with TRBJ1-1, with D tentatively TRBD1 (6 bases). This CDR3 comprises 14 residues. V was clipped by 1 base and J by 6 bases, with 13 bases between them. Per the germline V gene, CDR1 is SGHDT and CDR2 is YYEEEE. Written as DNA, the CDR3 is TGTGCCAGCAGCTTGTTGCCCGGGACACCTGAAGCTTTCTTT. Translating it yields CASSLLPGTPEAFF.

The gene calls are TRBV6-1 and TRBJ2-3, with 11 bases lining up with TRBD2. Germline CDR1 is MNHNS and CDR2 is SASEGT. V shed 7 bases and J 6 bases; nucleotides not matched to a gene: 9. This CDR3 contains 15 residues. CDR3 region: CASTSLAGGGDTQYF. DNA for the CDR3: TGTGCCAGCACATCCCTAGCGGGGGGCGGGGATACGCAGTATTTT.

The V and J genes are TRBV10-2 and TRBJ2-7, with TRBD2 matching over 8 bases. J lost 0 bases, V lost 8 bases, and 6 bases had no gene match. Germline assignment: CDR1 WSHSY and CDR2 SAAADI. The CDR3 length is 14 residues. DNA of the CDR3: TGCGCCAGCCGGGAGGGACTAGGCTCCTACGAGCAGTACTTC. Its translation is CASREGLGSYEQYF.